The T cell receptor beta chain under discussion was sequenced for a study of cytomegalovirus exposure and HLA in healthy donors. Study background: Later analysis reported that the approximately 120 validation repertoires shared the platform of the 650 to 700 first-cohort repertoires.

Study results and limitations: The tendency of first-cohort TCR clusters to co-occur in the 120 validation repertoires was identified by a subsequent analysis. The classifier reportedly diagnosed cytomegalovirus status with high sensitivity and specificity.

As to this clone: Antigen specificity is unknown.

The CDR3 has 15 residues. The germline CDR1 and CDR2 sequences are SGHTA and FQGNSA. Trimming shortened V by 1 base and J by 8 bases, and 17 bases separated the two germline ends. The data were produced by immunoSEQ multiplex PCR, yet TCRdb's version contains in-frame clones alone and is incomplete. Of roughly 140,000 clones listed, around nine tenths are singletons. The sequence derives from a man aged 18 to 35 in good health and CMV-seropositive. The genes are TRBV7-2 and TRBJ1-2; D is uncertain. The sequenced material came from PBMCs. The CDR3 here is CASSLDISSPWGYTF. CDR3 in DNA: TGTGCCAGCAGCTTAGATATAAGTAGCCCTTGGGGCTACACCTTC. Variable domain in full (rest from reference TRBV7-2 and TRBJ1-2): GAGVSQSPSNKVTEKGKDVELRCDPISGHTALYWYRQSLGQGLEFLIYFQGNSAPDKSGLPSDRFSAERTGGSVSTLTIQRTQQEDSAVYLCASSLDISSPWGYTFGSGTRLTVV.